Presented here are 11 T cell receptor beta chains from one specimen sequenced in a study of regulatory T cells in long-lasting Graves disease. Construction of TCR beta libraries relied on iRepertoire HTBI primers and on Arm-PCR targeting CDR3 regions. TCRdb reprocessed the multiplex PCR reads via MiXCR and lists one record per CDR3 protein. Of almost 350,000 distinct CDR3 sequences in the sample, less than 20% were seen once. Regarding time point: persistent/refractory GD, antithyroid drugs over 5 years with positive TRAb. The TCR library was made from RNA extracted from PBMCs. The source material was peripheral blood mononuclear cells (PBMCs), sampled when the disease was refractory, from a patient treated with antithyroid drugs. The receptors derive from a female donor with Graves disease.

The rearrangement links TRBV18 to TRBJ2-2; D perhaps matches TRBD2 (5 bases). The germline CDR1 and CDR2 sequences are KGHSH and LQKENI. The CDR3 has 15 amino acids. The V gene lost 2 bases and the J gene lost 7 bases, with 14 bases spanning the gap. Written as DNA, the CDR3 is TGTGCCAGCTCACCATATCTATCGGGGATCGGGGAGCTGTTTTTT. Its protein is CASSPYLSGIGELFF. The whole variable domain, remainder taken from reference TRBV18 and TRBJ2-2, is NAGVMQNPRHLVRRRGQEARLRCSPMKGHSHVYWYRQLPEEGLKFMVYLQKENIIDESGMPKERFSAEFPKEGPSILRIQQVVRGDSAAYFCASSPYLSGIGELFFGEGSRLTVL.

Details on this clonotype: The junction shows a germline mismatch at one end, possibly a read error. The genes are TRBV20-1 and TRBJ2-7; D remains ambiguous. Looked up from germline, CDR1 is DFQATT and CDR2 is SNEGSKA (reference sequence). The CDR3 sequence is 14 residues long. The CDR3 sequence: CSAGEAARSYEQYF. In nucleotides, the CDR3 is TGCAGTGCTGGAGAGGCGGCCCGCTCCTACGAGCAGTACTTC.

This clonotype was observed a few times. V gene TRBV12-3 or TRBV12-4 combines with J gene TRBJ2-7, with a tentative D call TRBD1 (6 bases). V was clipped by 3 bases and J by 4 bases, with 19 bases between them. The CDR3 runs to 16 residues. The CDR3 region is CASSLGPTGQGYEQYF. The CDR3 DNA sequence: TGTGCCAGCAGTTTGGGACCCACAGGGCAGGGGTACGAGCAGTACTTC.

This rearrangement joins TRBV7-6 to TRBJ1-4, with D perhaps matching TRBD1 (5 bases). The germline gives CDR1 SGHVS, CDR2 FNYEAQ. The CDR3 has 15 amino acids. V was trimmed by 1 base and J by 2 bases, leaving 8 bases between them. The CDR3: CASSLEEGTNEKLFF. As DNA, the CDR3 is TGTGCCAGCAGCTTAGAGGAGGGGACTAATGAAAAACTGTTTTTT. Supplemented by reference TRBV7-6 and TRBJ1-4, the full variable domain reads GAGVSQSPRYKVTKRGQDVALRCDPISGHVSLYWYRQALGQGPEFLTYFNYEAQQDKSGLPNDRFSAERPEGSISTLTIQRTEQRDSAMYRCASSLEEGTNEKLFFGSGTQLSVL.

Details on this clonotype: A far larger clone is one nucleotide away, so this likely arose from a read error. The chain links TRBV6-1 to TRBJ2-5; 9 nucleotides match TRBD2. This CDR3 has 14 residues. The germline V gene encodes CDR1 MNHNS and CDR2 SASEGT. J lost 9 bases, V lost 8 bases, and 13 bases had no gene match. CDR3 sequence (DNA): TGTGCCAGCGTTCGGACTAGCGTTAAGGAGGCCCAGTACTTC. Its translation is CASVRTSVKEAQYF.

In its sample, this clonotype was seen many times. V is TRBV28 and J is TRBJ1-5; a possible D gene is TRBD1 (5 bases). Germline lookup yields CDR1 MDHEN and CDR2 SYDVKM. Trimming left V 5 bases short and J 7 bases short, with 15 bases between. The CDR3 is 14 residues long. The CDR3 spells CASSPLGEGQPQHF. In DNA form, the CDR3 reads TGTGCCAGCAGTCCCCTGGGGGAAGGGCAGCCCCAGCATTTT.

The CDR3 is CASRWVGTFYSNQPQHF. In DNA, the CDR3 is TGTGCCAGCAGGTGGGTTGGGACATTTTATAGCAATCAGCCCCAGCATTTT. This chain uses TRBV28 with TRBJ1-5; perhaps TRBD1 as D (6 bases). The CDR3 totals 17 residues. The V end lost 6 bases, the J end lost 0 bases, and 18 bases lay between the germline ends. CDR1 and CDR2 (germline): MDHEN, SYDVKM.

Many counts were recorded for this clonotype. The rearrangement uses TRBV24-1 and TRBJ1-2; tentative D call: TRBD1 (6 bases). The V end lost 3 bases, the J end lost 7 bases, and 14 bases lay between the germline ends. The germline V gene encodes CDR1 KGHDR and CDR2 SFDVKD. CDR3 size: 14 residues. CDR3 in amino acids: CATSDLRDNTGYTF. The CDR3 nucleotides are TGTGCCACCAGTGATCTACGGGACAATACTGGCTACACCTTC.

This clonotype was observed at least ten times. The rearrangement links TRBV5-1 to TRBJ1-4; D remains unclear. V was cut by 0 bases and J by 8 bases, with 8 bases left in between. Germline V lookup: CDR1 SGHRS, CDR2 YFSETQ. The CDR3 is 13 amino acids. The CDR3 DNA is TGCGCCAGCAGCTTGGGGGCAAAAGAAAAACTGTTTTTT. It translates to CASSLGAKEKLFF.

The chain is built from TRBV11-2 and TRBJ2-1; 9 positions agree with TRBD1. V lost 4 bases to trimming and J lost 6 bases; unmatched junction nucleotides: 7. Germline V gene data show CDR1 as SGHAT and CDR2 as FQNNGV. The length of the CDR3 is 15 residues. The CDR3 loop is CASSWGQGVGNEQFF. CDR3 DNA sequence: TGTGCCAGCAGCTGGGGACAGGGTGTAGGCAATGAGCAGTTCTTC.

J is TRBJ1-1 and V is TRBV9, with D unresolved. The length of the CDR3 is 14 residues. The germline V gene has CDR1 SGDLS and CDR2 YYNGEE. V shed 4 bases and J shed 0 bases, with 10 bases lying between them. This CDR3 is CASSPSNVNTEAFF. The CDR3 region has the DNA TGTGCCAGCAGCCCGTCGAATGTGAACACTGAAGCTTTCTTT.